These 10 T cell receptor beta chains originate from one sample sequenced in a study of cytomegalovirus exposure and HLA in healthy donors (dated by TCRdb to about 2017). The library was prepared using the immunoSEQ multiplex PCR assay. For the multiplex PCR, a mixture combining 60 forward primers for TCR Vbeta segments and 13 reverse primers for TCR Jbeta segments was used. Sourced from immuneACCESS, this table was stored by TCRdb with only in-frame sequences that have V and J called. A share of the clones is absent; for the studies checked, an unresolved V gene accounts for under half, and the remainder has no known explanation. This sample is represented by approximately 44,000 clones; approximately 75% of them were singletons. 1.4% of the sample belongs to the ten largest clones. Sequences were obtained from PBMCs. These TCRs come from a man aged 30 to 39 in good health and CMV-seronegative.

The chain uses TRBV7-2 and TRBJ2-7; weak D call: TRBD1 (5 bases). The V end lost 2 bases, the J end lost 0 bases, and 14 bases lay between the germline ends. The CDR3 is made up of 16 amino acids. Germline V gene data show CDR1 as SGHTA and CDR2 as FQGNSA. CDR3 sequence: CASSLMVTDSSYEQYF. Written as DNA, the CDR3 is TGTGCCAGCAGCTTAATGGTGACAGACAGCTCCTACGAGCAGTACTTC.

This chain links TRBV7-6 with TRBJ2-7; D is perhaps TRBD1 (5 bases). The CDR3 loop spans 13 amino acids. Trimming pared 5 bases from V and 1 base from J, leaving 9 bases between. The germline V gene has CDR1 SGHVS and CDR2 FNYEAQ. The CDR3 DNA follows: TGTGCCAGCAGCAGAGACAGATCCTACGAGCAGTACTTC. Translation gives CASSRDRSYEQYF.

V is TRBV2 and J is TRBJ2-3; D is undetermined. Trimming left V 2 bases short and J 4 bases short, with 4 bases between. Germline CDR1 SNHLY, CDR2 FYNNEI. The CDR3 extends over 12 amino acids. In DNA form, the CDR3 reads TGTGCCAGCAGTGAAACATCAGATACGCAGTATTTT. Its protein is CASSETSDTQYF.

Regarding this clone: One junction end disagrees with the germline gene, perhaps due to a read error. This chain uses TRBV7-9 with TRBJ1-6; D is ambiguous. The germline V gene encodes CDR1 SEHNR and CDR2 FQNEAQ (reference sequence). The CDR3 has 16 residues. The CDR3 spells CSSSHLVGVIGSPLHF. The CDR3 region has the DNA TGTTCCAGCAGCCACCTGGTCGGGGTCATCGGTTCACCCCTCCACTTT.

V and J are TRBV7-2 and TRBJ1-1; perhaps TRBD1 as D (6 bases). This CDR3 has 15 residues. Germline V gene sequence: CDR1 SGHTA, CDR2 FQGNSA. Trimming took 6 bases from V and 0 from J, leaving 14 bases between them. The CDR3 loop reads CASRERGLMNTEAFF. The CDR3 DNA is TGTGCCAGCAGGGAGAGGGGGTTGATGAACACTGAAGCTTTCTTT. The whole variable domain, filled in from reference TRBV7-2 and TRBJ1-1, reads GAGVSQSPSNKVTEKGKDVELRCDPISGHTALYWYRQSLGQGLEFLIYFQGNSAPDKSGLPSDRFSAERTGGSVSTLTIQRTQQEDSAVYLCASRERGLMNTEAFFGQGTRLTVV.

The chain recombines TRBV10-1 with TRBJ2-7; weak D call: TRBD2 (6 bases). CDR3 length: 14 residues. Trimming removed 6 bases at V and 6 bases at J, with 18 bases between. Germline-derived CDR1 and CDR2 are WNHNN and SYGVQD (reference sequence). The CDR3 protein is CASRGSVWGVEQYF. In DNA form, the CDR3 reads TGCGCCAGCAGGGGGTCCGTATGGGGGGTCGAGCAGTACTTC.

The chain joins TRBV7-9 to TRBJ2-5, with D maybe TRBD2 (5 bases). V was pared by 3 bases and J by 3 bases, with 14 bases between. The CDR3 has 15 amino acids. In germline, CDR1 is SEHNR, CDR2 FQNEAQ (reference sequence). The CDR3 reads CASSFGPGWEETQYF. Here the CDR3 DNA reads TGTGCCAGCAGCTTTGGTCCGGGGTGGGAAGAGACCCAGTACTTC.

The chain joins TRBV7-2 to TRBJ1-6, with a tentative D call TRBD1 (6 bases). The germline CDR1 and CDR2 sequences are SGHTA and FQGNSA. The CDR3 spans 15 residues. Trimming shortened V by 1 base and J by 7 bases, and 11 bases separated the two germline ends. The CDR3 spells CASSLVGGSNSPLHF. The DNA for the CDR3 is TGTGCCAGCAGCTTAGTAGGGGGTTCCAATTCACCCCTCCACTTT.

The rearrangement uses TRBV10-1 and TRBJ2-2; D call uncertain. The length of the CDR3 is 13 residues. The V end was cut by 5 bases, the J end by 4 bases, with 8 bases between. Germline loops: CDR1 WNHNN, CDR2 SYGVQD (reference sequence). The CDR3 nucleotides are TGCGCCAGCAGTTTAGTGGTCACCGGGGAGCTGTTTTTT. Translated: CASSLVVTGELFF.

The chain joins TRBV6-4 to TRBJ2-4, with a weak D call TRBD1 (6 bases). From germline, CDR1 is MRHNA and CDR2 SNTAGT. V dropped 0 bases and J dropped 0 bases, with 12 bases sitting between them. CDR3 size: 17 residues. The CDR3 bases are TGTGCCAGCAGTGACTCGGGGACACCTAAAGCCAAAAACATTCAGTACTTC. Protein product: CASSDSGTPKAKNIQYF.